This T cell receptor beta chain was sequenced in a study of T cell repertoires in cytomegalovirus infection. As for the study in general: The public TCR beta signatures pointed to both CMV infection and matching HLA type.

TCRdb recomputed calls from the reads with MiXCR, one row per CDR3 protein. The repertoire includes about 260,000 distinct CDR3 sequences, less than 9.5% of them detected once, and more than 12% sits in the top ten. Study findings and constraints: Dominant in the ex vivo response were TCR beta clonotypes restricted by HLA-C and specific for CMV.

Turning to this clonotype: Its antigen is not known.

Trimming at V came to 4 bases and at J to 2 bases, leaving 6 bases not matched to a gene. The CDR3 is made up of 18 amino acids. Per germline, CDR1 SGHTA and CDR2 FQGTGA. This sequence originates from a human donor in good health (CMV status not recorded). Some clones in this sample may be carry-over from other donors' samples. Sequencing was done on a sample of PBMCs. The V and J genes are TRBV7-3 and TRBJ2-6; 12 nucleotides line up with TRBD2. The CDR3 region is CASSSRTSGVAGANVLTF. CDR3 bases: TGTGCCAGCAGCTCCCGGACTAGCGGGGTGGCTGGGGCCAACGTCCTGACTTTC.